A single sample is the source of the 32 T cell receptor beta chains below, sequenced in a study of blood T cell repertoires in COVID-19. Assay used: immunoSEQ multiplex PCR; TCRdb lists only in-frame clones, some missing. This table has 90,000 or so clones, roughly 86% appearing once. The sample consisted of peripheral blood. Receptor source: a human donor in a cohort sampled during active COVID-19.

This chain uses TRBV28 with TRBJ2-7, with D possibly matching TRBD1 (6 bases). The CDR3 spans 12 residues. Deletions cut 6 bases from V and 4 bases from J, with 10 bases between. Germline CDR1 is MDHEN and CDR2 is SYDVKM. The CDR3 protein is CASSQGQYEQYF. The CDR3 DNA follows: TGTGCCAGCAGCCAGGGGCAATACGAGCAGTACTTC.

J is TRBJ2-1 and V is TRBV18; TRBD2 is a possible D gene (6 bases). The length of the CDR3 is 15 residues. Between the trimmed V and J ends, which lost 0 bases and 6 bases, there was a span of 12 bases. Germline values: CDR1 KGHSH, CDR2 LQKENI. CDR3 nucleotide sequence: TGTGCCAGCTCACCACCCCGACGGGGGTTCAATGAGCAGTTCTTC. Protein sequence: CASSPPRRGFNEQFF.

This rearrangement joins TRBV5-1 to TRBJ1-6; 10 bases agree with TRBD1. In germline, CDR1 is SGHRS, CDR2 YFSETQ. This CDR3 comprises 15 residues. Trimming at V came to 4 bases and at J to 5 bases, leaving 3 bases not matched to a gene. CDR3 protein: CASSAGTGDNSPLHF. The CDR3 region has the DNA TGCGCCAGCAGCGCTGGGACAGGGGATAATTCACCCCTCCACTTT.

CDR3 region: CSVEGQGGVSTDTQYF. DNA of the CDR3: TGCAGCGTTGAAGGTCAGGGAGGGGTCAGCACAGATACGCAGTATTTT. The V call is TRBV29-1, the J call TRBJ2-3; 7 bases fit TRBD2. This CDR3 comprises 16 residues. The V gene end was trimmed by 1 base and the J gene end by 0 bases; junction bases not matched to a gene: 7. The germline V gene encodes CDR1 SQVTM and CDR2 ANQGSEA.

The genes are TRBV5-4 and TRBJ1-4, with 8 nucleotides matching TRBD1. Germline V gene lookup returns CDR1 SGHNT and CDR2 YYREEE (reference sequence). This CDR3 comprises 16 residues. The V and J ends lost 4 bases and 7 bases, in that order; junction bases with no gene match: 12. The CDR3 nucleotides are TGTGCCAGCAGCCTCCGGACAGGGCAGGTGGTTGAAAAACTGTTTTTT. Amino acid sequence: CASSLRTGQVVEKLFF. The full variable domain, rest sourced from reference TRBV5-4 and TRBJ1-4, is ETGVTQSPTHLIKTRGQQVTLRCSSQSGHNTVSWYQQALGQGPQFIFQYYREEENGRGNFPPRFSGLQFPNYSSELNVNALELDDSALYLCASSLRTGQVVEKLFFGSGTQLSVL.

This chain joins TRBV5-1 and TRBJ2-7; D is perhaps TRBD2 (6 bases). The CDR3 spans 16 residues. Germline lookup yields CDR1 SGHRS and CDR2 YFSETQ. Trimming shortened V by 0 bases and J by 3 bases, and 16 bases separated the two germline ends. The CDR3 loop is CASSLEPGDDLYEQYF. The CDR3 coding sequence is TGCGCCAGCAGCTTGGAGCCGGGGGATGACCTCTACGAGCAGTACTTC.

This sequence joins TRBV7-2 and TRBJ2-3; a weak D match, TRBD2 (6 bases). In germline, CDR1 is SGHTA, CDR2 FQGNSA. This CDR3 is 16 amino acids long. The V end lost 3 bases, the J end lost 4 bases, and 17 bases lay between the germline ends. This chain's CDR3 is CASSFAGTDAADTQYF. The CDR3 DNA is TGTGCCAGCAGCTTTGCTGGGACTGATGCAGCAGATACGCAGTATTTT.

CDR3 DNA sequence: TGTGCCAGCGGAAAGGGGAATGAGCAGTTCTTC. Translated, it gives CASGKGNEQFF. This chain links TRBV28 with TRBJ2-1; possibly TRBD1 for D (5 bases). The CDR3 is made up of 11 amino acids. Trimming took off 8 bases at V and 7 bases at J, with 9 bases between the two ends. Looked up from germline, CDR1 is MDHEN and CDR2 is SYDVKM.

The V gene is TRBV5-8, the J gene TRBJ1-5; 9 nucleotides line up with TRBD1. The CDR3 extends over 15 amino acids. Trimming at V came to 0 bases and at J to 6 bases, leaving 4 bases not matched to a gene. Germline V CDR1 and CDR2: SGHTS, YDEGEE. In nucleotides, the CDR3 is TGTGCCAGCAGCTTGGCCGTGACAGGGGGTCAGCCCCAGCATTTT. Its protein product is CASSLAVTGGQPQHF. Together with reference TRBV5-8 and TRBJ1-5, the CDR3 gives the full variable domain: EAGVTQSPTHLIKTRGQQATLRCSPISGHTSVYWYQQALGLGLQFLLWYDEGEERNRGNFPPRFSGRQFPNYSSELNVNALELEDSALYLCASSLAVTGGQPQHFGDGTRLSIL.

This sequence joins TRBV29-1 and TRBJ1-1; 7 bases are shared with TRBD1. The germline CDR1 and CDR2 sequences are SQVTM and ANQGSEA. V was pared by 8 bases and J by 0 bases, with 3 bases of the junction left unmatched. This CDR3 spans 12 amino acids. This CDR3 reads CSWDSMNTEAFF. In nucleotides, the CDR3 is TGCAGCTGGGACAGCATGAACACTGAAGCTTTCTTT. Combining the CDR3 with reference TRBV29-1 and TRBJ1-1 gives the whole variable domain SAVISQKPSRDICQRGTSLTIQCQVDSQVTMMFWYRQQPGQSLTLIATANQGSEATYESGFVIDKFPISRPNLTFSTLTVSNMSPEDSSIYLCSWDSMNTEAFFGQGTRLTVV.

This chain links TRBV12-3 or TRBV12-4 with TRBJ2-7, with a weak D call TRBD1 (6 bases). The length of the CDR3 is 13 residues. V was shortened by 5 bases and J by 0 bases, with 8 bases between the two germline ends. The CDR3 is CASSVTGSYEQYF. The CDR3, as DNA: TGTGCCAGCAGTGTGACAGGCTCCTACGAGCAGTACTTC.

This clone was picked up one time. At one of its ends the junction is not consistent with the germline gene, which may arise from a read error. The same CDR3 is also encoded by other DNA sequences in this sample. V is TRBV7-2 and J is TRBJ1-6; 9 nucleotides agree with TRBD1. This CDR3 is 15 amino acids long. Germline CDR1 and CDR2: SGHTA and FQGNSA. The CDR3 here is CASSLAGQGNSPLHF. CDR3 sequence (DNA): TGTGCCAGCAGCTTAGCCGGACAGGGGAACTCACCCCTCCATTTT.

The chain carries TRBV5-6 and TRBJ2-3, with D hard to call. Looked up from germline, CDR1 is SGHDT and CDR2 is YYEEEE. The CDR3 has 12 residues. The V and J ends lost 1 base and 5 bases respectively, with 5 bases between them. The CDR3 sequence is CASSLRVDTQYF. Here the CDR3 DNA reads TGTGCCAGCAGCTTGCGGGTAGATACGCAGTATTTT.

The DNA of the CDR3 is TGTGCCAGCAGCCCCCTTTTTCGGGACAGTCCGTATGAGCAGTTCTTC. Its translation: CASSPLFRDSPYEQFF. The gene calls are TRBV11-2 and TRBJ2-1, with 7 bases lining up with TRBD1. The CDR3 is made up of 16 amino acids. The germline gives CDR1 SGHAT, CDR2 FQNNGV. V dropped 5 bases and J dropped 8; count of bases not matched to a gene: 15. The full variable domain, completed using reference TRBV11-2 and TRBJ2-1, is EAGVAQSPRYKIIEKRQSVAFWCNPISGHATLYWYQQILGQGPKLLIQFQNNGVVDDSQLPKDRFSAERLKGVDSTLKIQPAKLEDSAVYLCASSPLFRDSPYEQFFGPGTRLTVL.

The genes are TRBV15 and TRBJ2-7; the match to TRBD1 covers 12 bases. V dropped 2 bases and J dropped 7; count of bases not matched to a gene: 9. CDR3 length equals 16 residues. Germline V gives CDR1 LNHNV, CDR2 YYDKDF (reference sequence). The CDR3 loop reads CATSRLPGQGAFEQYF. CDR3 nucleotide sequence: TGTGCCACCAGCAGACTGCCGGGACAGGGGGCGTTTGAGCAGTACTTC.

A few counts support this clone. V usage is TRBV7-2 and J usage is TRBJ2-7; the match to TRBD1 covers 9 bases. CDR3 size: 18 residues. The germline V gene has CDR1 SGHTA and CDR2 FQGNSA. The trim removed 6 bases at V and 1 base at J, leaving 16 bases unmatched. The CDR3 here is CASSRIPGQGIGSYEQYF. In nucleotides, the CDR3 is TGTGCCAGCAGTAGGATCCCGGGACAGGGAATAGGGTCCTACGAGCAGTACTTC. The whole variable domain, remainder taken from reference TRBV7-2 and TRBJ2-7, is GAGVSQSPSNKVTEKGKDVELRCDPISGHTALYWYRQSLGQGLEFLIYFQGNSAPDKSGLPSDRFSAERTGGSVSTLTIQRTQQEDSAVYLCASSRIPGQGIGSYEQYFGPGTRLTVT.

The rearrangement uses TRBV9 and TRBJ1-1, with D possibly matching TRBD1 (6 bases). V dropped 2 bases and J dropped 5 bases, with 13 bases sitting between them. CDR3 size: 14 residues. Germline CDR1 reads SGDLS; CDR2 reads YYNGEE. The CDR3 protein is CASSVLTGRTEAFF. The CDR3 nucleotides read TGTGCCAGCAGCGTCTTGACAGGAAGAACTGAAGCTTTCTTT.

The chain is built from TRBV4-3 and TRBJ2-7, with TRBD2 as a possible D gene (5 bases). V was shortened by 1 base and J by 0 bases, with 7 bases between the two germline ends. CDR1 is LGHNA and CDR2 is YSLEER in the germline V gene. The CDR3 sequence is 14 residues long. The CDR3 nucleotides read TGCGCCAGCAGCCAAGGGGCGGGCTCCTACGAGCAGTACTTC. Translating gives CASSQGAGSYEQYF.

For the CDR3, the DNA is TGTGCCAGCAGCCAAGTGTTGGGCCGGGGGGCTACAGATACGCAGTATTTT. Translating gives CASSQVLGRGATDTQYF. This chain uses TRBV4-2 with TRBJ2-3, with D possibly matching TRBD2 (7 bases). This CDR3 is 17 amino acids long. V lost 1 base, J lost 3 bases, and 17 bases lay in between. Germline V gene sequence: CDR1 LGHNA, CDR2 YNFKEQ.

The V gene is TRBV5-6, the J gene TRBJ2-7; 8 nucleotides match TRBD2. Unmatched junction bases numbered 12, after V lost 4 bases and J lost 3 bases. CDR1 and CDR2 from the germline V gene are SGHDT and YYEEEE. The CDR3 has 16 amino acids. CDR3 protein: CASSAFGAGVLYEQYF. CDR3 in DNA: TGTGCCAGCAGCGCGTTCGGAGCGGGAGTCCTCTACGAGCAGTACTTC.

The CDR3 DNA follows: TGTGCCAGCAGTAAACTAGCGGGGGAAATCCAGTACTTC. It encodes CASSKLAGEIQYF. The chain carries TRBV6-2 or TRBV6-3 and TRBJ2-5; 11 nucleotides align to TRBD2. With 5 bases clipped from V and 10 bases from J, the junction kept 6 bases outside the gene matches. In germline, CDR1 is MNHEY, CDR2 SVGEGT. The CDR3 loop spans 13 amino acids.

This rearrangement joins TRBV6-6 to TRBJ2-7; D not resolved. The CDR3 spans 14 residues. The germline V gene encodes CDR1 MNHNY and CDR2 SVGAGI (reference sequence). V lost 2 bases and J lost 7, with 15 bases in between. CDR3 sequence: CASSYSSNPPEQYF. CDR3 coding DNA: TGTGCCAGCAGTTACAGTTCTAATCCCCCTGAGCAGTACTTC.

This clone counts as medium-sized. The V gene is TRBV4-3, the J gene TRBJ2-1; 10 bases are shared with TRBD2. Losses at the gene ends were 0 bases for V and 2 bases for J; bases not matched to a gene: 7. This CDR3 has 18 amino acids. Germline assignment: CDR1 LGHNA and CDR2 YSLEER. For the CDR3, the DNA is TGCGCCAGCAGCCAAGAAAGCGCTAGCGGGGGTACCTACAATGAGCAGTTCTTC. Protein sequence: CASSQESASGGTYNEQFF.

The chain recombines TRBV28 with TRBJ2-1; D remains ambiguous. The length of the CDR3 is 14 residues. The ends were cut back, 9 bases at V and 12 bases at J, with 24 bases in the middle. Germline assignment: CDR1 MDHEN and CDR2 SYDVKM. CDR3 bases: TGTGCCAGTCAGGCAGAAGCTTTTTCTCACGTGCAGTTCTTC. It codes for CASQAEAFSHVQFF.

This clone was detected only a few times. The V gene is TRBV14, the J gene TRBJ2-1; TRBD1 aligns across 9 bases. Per germline, CDR1 SGHDN and CDR2 FVKESK. CDR3 size: 19 residues. The junction had 12 bases not matched to a gene; V was cut back by 1 base and J by 2 bases. CDR3 sequence (DNA): TGTGCCAGCAGCCAAGTTTTGGGGACAGGGAGGGTTCCCTACAATGAGCAGTTCTTC. It is translated as CASSQVLGTGRVPYNEQFF.

The chain joins TRBV7-2 to TRBJ2-7; D is possibly TRBD2 (7 bases). The CDR3 covers 17 residues. Trimming left V 1 base short and J 0 bases short, with 16 bases between. Germline CDR1 reads SGHTA; CDR2 reads FQGNSA. This CDR3 is CASSLGGGGMSSYEQYF. The CDR3 nucleotides are TGTGCCAGCAGCTTAGGGGGGGGCGGGATGAGCTCCTACGAGCAGTACTTC. The full variable domain, rest sourced from reference TRBV7-2 and TRBJ2-7, is GAGVSQSPSNKVTEKGKDVELRCDPISGHTALYWYRQSLGQGLEFLIYFQGNSAPDKSGLPSDRFSAERTGGSVSTLTIQRTQQEDSAVYLCASSLGGGGMSSYEQYFGPGTRLTVT.

The chain employs TRBV5-6 and TRBJ2-4; TRBD2 aligns across 7 bases. Losses at the gene ends were 6 bases for V and 5 bases for J; bases not matched to a gene: 8. The germline V gene has CDR1 SGHDT and CDR2 YYEEEE. The CDR3 spans 14 residues. CDR3 nucleotides: TGTGCCAGCACCGTAGCGGGTCGGGAAAACATTCAGTACTTC. It encodes CASTVAGRENIQYF.

The rearrangement links TRBV18 to TRBJ1-2, with TRBD1 matching over 8 bases. The CDR3 contains 18 residues. V shed 6 bases, J shed 6 bases, and the junction held 21 bases outside the gene matches. In germline, CDR1 is KGHSH, CDR2 LQKENI. The CDR3 DNA is TGTGCCAGCTCCCATGGTCCGGGACAGGATCTTACTCTGGATGGCTACACCTTC. It is translated as CASSHGPGQDLTLDGYTF. Full variable domain (missing parts from reference TRBV18 and TRBJ1-2): NAGVMQNPRHLVRRRGQEARLRCSPMKGHSHVYWYRQLPEEGLKFMVYLQKENIIDESGMPKERFSAEFPKEGPSILRIQQVVRGDSAAYFCASSHGPGQDLTLDGYTFGSGTRLTVV.

The genes are TRBV7-9 and TRBJ1-5; perhaps TRBD1 as D (5 bases). V was clipped by 3 bases and J by 5 bases, with 5 bases between them. The CDR3 extends over 12 amino acids. Germline CDR1 and CDR2: SEHNR and FQNEAQ (reference sequence). The CDR3 here is CASSFRDQPQHF. CDR3 coding DNA: TGTGCCAGCAGCTTCAGGGATCAGCCCCAGCATTTT.

The chain couples TRBV12-5 to TRBJ1-2, with 7 bases lining up with TRBD1. Losses at the gene ends were 2 bases for V and 6 bases for J; bases not matched to a gene: 6. The CDR3 is 14 amino acids. Per the germline V gene, CDR1 is LGHNT and CDR2 is FRNRAP. As DNA, the CDR3 is TGTGCTAGTGGTTTGCCCCAGACAGGGCATGGCTACACCTTC. Translating it yields CASGLPQTGHGYTF.

The sample holds one count of this clone. This chain uses TRBV5-1 with TRBJ2-7, with 7 bases identical to TRBD1. Germline-derived CDR1 and CDR2 are SGHRS and YFSETQ. The ends lost 0 bases at V and 5 bases at J; junction bases unmatched: 5. The CDR3 spans 14 residues. CDR3 nucleotide sequence: TGCGCCAGCAGCTTGGGGGACAGCACCCACGAGCAGTACTTC. Translation: CASSLGDSTHEQYF.

The rearrangement uses TRBV7-6 and TRBJ2-7, with D maybe TRBD2 (5 bases). In germline, CDR1 is SGHVS, CDR2 FNYEAQ. CDR3 length equals 13 residues. Trimming took 2 bases from V and 3 from J, leaving 8 bases between them. CDR3 amino acids: CASSLTRDYEQYF. The DNA of the CDR3 is TGTGCCAGCAGCTTAACCCGGGACTACGAGCAGTACTTC.